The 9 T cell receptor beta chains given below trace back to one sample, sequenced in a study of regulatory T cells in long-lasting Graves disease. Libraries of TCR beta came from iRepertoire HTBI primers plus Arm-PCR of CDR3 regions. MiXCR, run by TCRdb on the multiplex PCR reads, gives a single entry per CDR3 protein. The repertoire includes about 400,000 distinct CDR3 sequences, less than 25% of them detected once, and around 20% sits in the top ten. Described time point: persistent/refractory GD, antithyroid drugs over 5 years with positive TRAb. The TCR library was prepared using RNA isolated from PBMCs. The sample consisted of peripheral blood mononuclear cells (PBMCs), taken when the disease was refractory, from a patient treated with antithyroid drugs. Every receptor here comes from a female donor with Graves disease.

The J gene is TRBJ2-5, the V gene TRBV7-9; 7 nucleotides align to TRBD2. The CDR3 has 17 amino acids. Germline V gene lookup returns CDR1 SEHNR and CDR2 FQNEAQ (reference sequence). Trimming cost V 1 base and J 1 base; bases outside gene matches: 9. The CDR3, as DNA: TGTGCCAGCAGCTTAGGAGTAGCGGGCCTACGCCAAGAGACCCAGTACTTC. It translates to CASSLGVAGLRQETQYF.

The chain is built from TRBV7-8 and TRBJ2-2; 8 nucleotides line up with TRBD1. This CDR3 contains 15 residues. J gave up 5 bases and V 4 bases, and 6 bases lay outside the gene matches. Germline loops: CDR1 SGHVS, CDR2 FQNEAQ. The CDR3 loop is CASSSGTGGTGELFF. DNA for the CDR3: TGTGCCAGCAGCTCCGGGACAGGAGGGACCGGGGAGCTGTTTTTT.

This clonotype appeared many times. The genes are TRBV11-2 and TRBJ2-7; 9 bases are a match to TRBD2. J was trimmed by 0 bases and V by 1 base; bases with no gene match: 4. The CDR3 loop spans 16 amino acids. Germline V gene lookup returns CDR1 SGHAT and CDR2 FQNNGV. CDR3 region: CASSLGLAESSYEQYF. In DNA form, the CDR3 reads TGTGCCAGCAGCTTAGGACTAGCGGAGAGCTCCTACGAGCAGTACTTC. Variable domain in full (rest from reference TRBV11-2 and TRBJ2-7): EAGVAQSPRYKIIEKRQSVAFWCNPISGHATLYWYQQILGQGPKLLIQFQNNGVVDDSQLPKDRFSAERLKGVDSTLKIQPAKLEDSAVYLCASSLGLAESSYEQYFGPGTRLTVT.

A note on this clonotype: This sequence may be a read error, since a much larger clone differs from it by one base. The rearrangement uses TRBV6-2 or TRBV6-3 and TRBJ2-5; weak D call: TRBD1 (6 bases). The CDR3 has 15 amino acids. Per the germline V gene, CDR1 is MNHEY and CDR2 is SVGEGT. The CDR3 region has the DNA TGTGCCGTACGATGGTGGACAGAGGACCAAGTGACCCAGTACTTC. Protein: CAVRWWTEDQVTQYF.

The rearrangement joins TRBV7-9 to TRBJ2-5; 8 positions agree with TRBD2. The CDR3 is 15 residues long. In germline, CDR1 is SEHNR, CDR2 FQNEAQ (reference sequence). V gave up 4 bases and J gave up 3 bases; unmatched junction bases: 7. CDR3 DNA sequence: TGTGCCAGCAGCTGGGAAAGCGGGAGAGAAGAGACCCAGTACTTC. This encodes CASSWESGREETQYF.

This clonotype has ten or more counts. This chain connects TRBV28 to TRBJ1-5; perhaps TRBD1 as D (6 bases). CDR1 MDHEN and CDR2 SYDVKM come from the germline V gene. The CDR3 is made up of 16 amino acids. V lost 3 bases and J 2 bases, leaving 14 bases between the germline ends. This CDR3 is CASSFWGGQRNQPQHF. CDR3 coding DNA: TGTGCCAGCAGTTTCTGGGGGGGGCAGCGCAATCAGCCCCAGCATTTT. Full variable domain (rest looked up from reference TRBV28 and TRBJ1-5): DVKVTQSSRYLVKRTGEKVFLECVQDMDHENMFWYRQDPGLGLRLIYFSYDVKMKEKGDIPEGYSVSREKKERFSLILESASTNQTSMYLCASSFWGGQRNQPQHFGDGTRLSIL.

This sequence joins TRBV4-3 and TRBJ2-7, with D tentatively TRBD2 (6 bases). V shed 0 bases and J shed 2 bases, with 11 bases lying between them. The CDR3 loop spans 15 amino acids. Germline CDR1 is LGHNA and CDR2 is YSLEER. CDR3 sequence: CASSQDRRGTYEQYF. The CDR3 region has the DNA TGCGCCAGCAGCCAAGACCGGAGGGGAACCTACGAGCAGTACTTC.

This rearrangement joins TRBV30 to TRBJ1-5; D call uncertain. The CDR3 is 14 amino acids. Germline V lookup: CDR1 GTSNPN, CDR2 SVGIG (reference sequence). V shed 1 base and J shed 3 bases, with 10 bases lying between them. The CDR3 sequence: CAWSARANNQPQHF. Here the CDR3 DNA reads TGTGCCTGGAGTGCCCGGGCCAACAATCAGCCCCAGCATTTT.

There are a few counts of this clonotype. In DNA form, the CDR3 reads TGTGCCAGCAGCCGGAGGAGTCAGGGGAACACTGAAGCTTTCTTT. Translating gives CASSRRSQGNTEAFF. V is TRBV5-5 and J is TRBJ1-1; a weak D match, TRBD1 (5 bases). Germline-derived CDR1 and CDR2 are SGHKS and YYEKEE (reference sequence). The CDR3 consists of 15 residues. The ends were cut back, 4 bases at V and 1 base at J, with 14 bases in the middle. Together with reference TRBV5-5 and TRBJ1-1, the CDR3 gives the full variable domain: DAGVTQSPTHLIKTRGQQVTLRCSPISGHKSVSWYQQVLGQGPQFIFQYYEKEERGRGNFPDRFSARQFPNYSSELNVNALLLGDSALYLCASSRRSQGNTEAFFGQGTRLTVV.